This T cell receptor beta chain was retrieved from a study of CD8+CD57+ T cells in acquired aplastic anemia. The overall study: The DNA of sorted CD4+ and CD8+ cells averaged approximately 3.3 ug. Study-wide points: It was found that more than 25 CD8+ CDR3 sequences were shared between patients and controls.

By flow cytometry, patients selected for sequencing had shown an expansion of CD8+CD57+ cells. In all patients, the disease was severe acquired aplastic anemia. Patients were treatment-naive when blood was sampled. Genomic DNA templated the TCR beta VDJ and CDR3 profiling. TCRdb used MiXCR to reprocess the reads, holding one entry per CDR3 protein. The data contain a few hundred thousand distinct CDR3 sequences, around 30% of them singletons. Germline CDR1 is GTSNPN and CDR2 is SVGIG (reference sequence). The V segment lost 2 bases and the J segment 0 bases; nucleotides outside the gene matches: 11. This CDR3 contains 18 residues. With respect to this clonotype: Its antigen remains unknown.

This sequence originates from a human donor with aplastic anemia. This chain links TRBV30 with TRBJ2-7; 12 bases are a match to TRBD2. The sequenced material came from sorted CD4+, CD8+, or CD8+CD57+ T cells (not recorded which) from PBMCs. CDR3 bases: TGTGCCTGGAGTACCATTAGACTAGCGGGAGAGAGCTCCTACGAGCAGTACTTC. Encoded protein: CAWSTIRLAGESSYEQYF.